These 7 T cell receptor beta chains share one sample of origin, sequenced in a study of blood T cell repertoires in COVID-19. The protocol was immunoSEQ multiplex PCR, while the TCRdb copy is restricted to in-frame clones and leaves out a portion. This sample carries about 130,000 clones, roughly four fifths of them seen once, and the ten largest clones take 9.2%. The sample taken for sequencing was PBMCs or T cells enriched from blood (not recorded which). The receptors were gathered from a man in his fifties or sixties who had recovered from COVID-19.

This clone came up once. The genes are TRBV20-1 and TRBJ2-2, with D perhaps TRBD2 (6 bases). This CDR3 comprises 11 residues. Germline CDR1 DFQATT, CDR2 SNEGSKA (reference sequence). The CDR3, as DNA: TGCAGAGTGGGGGGTTCCGGGGAGCTGTTTTTT. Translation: CRVGGSGELFF.

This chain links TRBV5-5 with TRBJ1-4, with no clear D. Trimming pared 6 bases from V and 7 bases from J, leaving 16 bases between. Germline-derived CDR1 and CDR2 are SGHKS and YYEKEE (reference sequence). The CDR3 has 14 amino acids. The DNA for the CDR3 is TGTGCCAGCACCAAAGAGAACTGGAGTGAAAAACTGTTTTTT. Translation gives CASTKENWSEKLFF.

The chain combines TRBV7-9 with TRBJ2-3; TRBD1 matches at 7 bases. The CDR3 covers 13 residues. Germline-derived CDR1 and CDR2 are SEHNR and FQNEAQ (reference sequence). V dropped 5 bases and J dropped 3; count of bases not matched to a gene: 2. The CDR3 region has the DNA TGTGCCAGCAGCGTACAGGGGACAGATACGCAGTATTTT. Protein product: CASSVQGTDTQYF.

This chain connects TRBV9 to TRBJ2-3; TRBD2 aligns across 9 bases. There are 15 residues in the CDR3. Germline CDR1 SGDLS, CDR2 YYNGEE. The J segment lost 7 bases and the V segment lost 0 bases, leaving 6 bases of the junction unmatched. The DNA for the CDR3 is TGTGCCAGCAGCGTAGGCGGGGGGGGCCAGCATACGCAGTATTTT. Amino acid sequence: CASSVGGGGQHTQYF.

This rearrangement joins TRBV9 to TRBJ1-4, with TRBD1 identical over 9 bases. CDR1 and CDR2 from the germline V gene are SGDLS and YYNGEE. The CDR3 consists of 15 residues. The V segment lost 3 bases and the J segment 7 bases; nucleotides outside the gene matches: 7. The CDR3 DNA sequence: TGTGCCAGCAGCGCGGGACAGGGCACGGGTGAAAAACTGTTTTTT. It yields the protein CASSAGQGTGEKLFF.

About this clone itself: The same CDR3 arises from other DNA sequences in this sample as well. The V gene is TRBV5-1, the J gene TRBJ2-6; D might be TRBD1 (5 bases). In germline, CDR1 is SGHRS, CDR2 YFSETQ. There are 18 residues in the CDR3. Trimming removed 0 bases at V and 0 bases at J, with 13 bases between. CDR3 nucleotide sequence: TGCGCCAGCAGCTTGGTTGTGGGGCCCAGCTCTGGGGCCAACGTCCTGACTTTC. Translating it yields CASSLVVGPSSGANVLTF.

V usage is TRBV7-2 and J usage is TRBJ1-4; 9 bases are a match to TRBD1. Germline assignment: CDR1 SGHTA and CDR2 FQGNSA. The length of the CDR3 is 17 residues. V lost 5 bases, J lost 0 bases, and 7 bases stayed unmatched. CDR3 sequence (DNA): TGTGCCAGCAGCCGGACAGGGGCGCTCTCAACTAATGAAAAACTGTTTTTT. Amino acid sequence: CASSRTGALSTNEKLFF.